This TCR beta chain comes out of a study of T cells in Graves' hyperthyroidism and ophthalmopathy (dated by TCRdb to 2018 to 2020). Broadly, across the study: Peripheral blood samples were taken at initial diagnosis, before any treatment was given. TCR V-J signatures able to tell the groups apart were searched for in a discovery cohort of 90 to 100 patients, of whom 43 had Graves' ophthalmopathy and around 58 had stable Graves' hyperthyroidism. According to the paper, TCR Vbeta CDR3 sequencing was carried out on 135 peripheral blood samples, which came from 40 to 45 ophthalmopathy, 80 or so hyperthyroidism and around 17 progressor patients. Following sampling, methimazole starting at 30 mg daily was given to hyperthyroidism patients, and high-dose intravenous methylprednisolone was given to ophthalmopathy patients. For training and testing, the approximately 97 patients in the discovery cohort were randomly divided in a 7:3 ratio. Thyroid tissue and blood T-cell repertoires from over 5 Graves' hyperthyroidism patients were also compared in the study. An independent validation cohort of about 19 hyperthyroidism patients and about 16 patients who later progressed to ophthalmopathy tested prospective prediction of ophthalmopathy.

There are many counts of this clonotype. Its antigen has not been determined. Qualities for individual bases were not recorded, and no much larger clone is one base off. Here V drops 5 bases and J drops 9 bases, and the junction holds 4 bases not matched to any gene. The CDR3 spans 14 residues, from the cysteine through the phenylalanine. This entry keeps only the CDR3 DNA: 42 bases, framed from base 1. As encoded in the germline V gene (reference sequence), CDR1 is DFQATT while CDR2 is SNEGSKA. In the ophthalmopathy patients, disease was moderately to severely active, with a Clinical Activity Score of 3 or more, a NOSPECS grade of 4 or more, and a duration of less than 3 months. Exclusion was applied to patients with uncontrolled infections, other autoimmune diseases, pregnancy or lactation. Diagnoses were based on clinical symptoms, serum thyroxine and TRAb, thyroid ultrasound and orbital computed tomography. PBMCs were separated from 8 to 10 ml of fresh peripheral blood using Ficoll-Paque density gradient centrifugation. Total RNA was extracted with Trizol reagent, and quality was checked on an Agilent 2100 Bioanalyzer.

General conclusions and limits of the study: Most expanded thyroid clonotypes (frequency above 0.001) were also found in blood, which suggests that blood repertoires may mirror thyroid immune responses. In validation, the model predicted progression to ophthalmopathy with 60% to 71% sensitivity and 72% to 75% specificity, a median of about 6 months before onset. A model built on a 13 V-J signature distinguished ophthalmopathy from stable hyperthyroidism, reaching roughly 88% sensitivity and around 81% specificity in cross-validation and 80%/75% in testing. No statistical method was used to fix the sample size in advance, and group allocation was not hidden from the investigators.

The TCR beta CDR3 regions were amplified from the RNA transcripts. The first round of RT-PCR for the TCR CDR3 was performed with the HTBI primer set and the Qiagen OneStep RT-PCR kit. Libraries were constructed in a second round of multiplex PCR, after which size selection and purification were performed. Sequencing of the libraries was done on an Illumina HiSeq2000 using paired-end 100 bp reads. The authors' pipeline ran thus. SOAPnuke was used to process the raw data, throwing out any read that contained adapters or uncalled bases, had a mean Phred below 15, or lacked an exact constant-primer or identifier match. COPE v1.2.5 was used to merge the high-quality paired reads, and each unique nucleotide sequence was defined as a clonotype. Clonotypes were aligned to IMGT TRBV, TRBD and TRBJ reference segments using MiTCR v1.1. The analysis was restricted to V-J combinations with a frequency above 0.0001, which together covered about 99% of the repertoires. The TCS score was defined as F50 (clonal expansion) divided by E x V (chaos), with BLOSUM62-based TCRdist calculated between CDR3 peptides within each V-J. Welch's t-statistics and random forest reduced 514 V-J features to under 15, which were used in a naive Bayes classifier (R e1071). TCRdb reworked the public reads: Q25 trimming with fastp, MiXCR clone assembly, productive beta chains retained. Identical CDR3 proteins give one entry, which carries the most common genes and DNA. These V and J calls are TCRdb output, not the study's own analysis. This sample comprises roughly 500,000 distinct CDR3 sequences, 15% to 20% of them detected only once. The ten largest clones add up to about 31% of the sample.

The clonotype originates from a woman in her 30s with Graves' ophthalmopathy. The receptor chain draws on TRBV20-1 and TRBJ2-1; TRBD2 lines up with 16 middle nucleotides. The material sequenced was blood. The sequenced DNA: TGCAGTGCTGGGACTAGCGGGAGGGCCGGTGAGCAGTTCTTC. This sequence encodes CSAGTSGRAGEQFF.